One sample yielded the 9 T cell receptor beta chains listed below, sequenced in a study of early stage breast cancer tumors (dated by TCRdb to about 2017). Receptor amplification or capture employed the immunoSEQ multiplex PCR assay. TCRdb stores this immuneACCESS table with in-frame sequences only. Part of the clones is absent; in the studies checked, under half of the shortfall reflects unresolved V genes, and no reason is known for the rest. Across this sample there are fewer than 35,000 clones, with approximately 76% seen only once. The top ten clonotypes cover 33% of the sample. The sample was blood. These receptors came from a person in their fifties with breast cancer.

This clone has a single count. The chain joins TRBV7-2 to TRBJ1-5; D may be TRBD1 (5 bases). The germline V gene encodes CDR1 SGHTA and CDR2 FQGNSA. This CDR3 contains 16 residues. Trimming left V 0 bases short and J 8 bases short, with 17 bases between. The DNA for the CDR3 is TGTGCCAGCAGCTTAGCGCTGACAGCGATAAGGGAGCCCCAGCATTTT. As protein: CASSLALTAIREPQHF.

There are a few counts of this clone. The CDR3 spells CASSLALTGGRTYEQYF. As DNA, the CDR3 is TGTGCCAGCAGCTTAGCGCTTACAGGGGGACGCACCTACGAGCAGTACTTC. The chain combines TRBV7-1 with TRBJ2-7; 8 nucleotides line up with TRBD1. TRBV7-1 is marked as an open reading frame, function uncertain. CDR3 length equals 17 residues. The trim removed 4 bases at V and 2 bases at J, leaving 13 bases unmatched.

By sample share, this clone is medium-sized (0.01 to 0.1%). Relative to the germline gene, one junction end is altered; a read error may explain this. J is TRBJ2-7 and V is TRBV27; 8 nucleotides align to TRBD1. Germline V gives CDR1 MNHEY, CDR2 SMNVEV (reference sequence). CDR3 size: 15 residues. CDR3 sequence (DNA): TGTGCCAGCAGTTTCGGGACAGGACCCTCCCACGAGCAGTACTTC. Translation gives CASSFGTGPSHEQYF.

The V gene is TRBV7-3, the J gene TRBJ2-3; 7 bases are shared with TRBD2. Trimming cost V 5 bases and J 3 bases; bases outside gene matches: 8. Germline V gene data show CDR1 as SGHTA and CDR2 as FQGTGA. This CDR3 is built from 15 residues. The CDR3 bases are TGTGCCAGCAGCCCCTCGGGGCGGGAGACAGATACGCAGTATTTT. It specifies CASSPSGRETDTQYF.

The chain recombines TRBV11-2 with TRBJ1-2; D is uncertain. V lost 5 bases, J lost 4 bases, and 8 bases lay in between. The CDR3 sequence is 12 residues long. CDR1 and CDR2 (germline): SGHAT, FQNNGV. CDR3 sequence: CASSQPGYGYTF. CDR3 nucleotides: TGTGCCAGCAGCCAGCCGGGCTATGGCTACACCTTC.

The V and J genes are TRBV27 and TRBJ2-7; 8 nucleotides match TRBD2. J lost 3 bases, V lost 6 bases, and 10 bases had no gene match. CDR1 is MNHEY and CDR2 is SMNVEV in the germline V gene (reference sequence). The CDR3 is made up of 15 amino acids. CDR3 amino acids: CASSLTTSVVYEQYF. For the CDR3, the DNA is TGTGCCAGCAGCCTAACGACTAGCGTCGTCTACGAGCAGTACTTC.

This clone has a single count. The J gene is TRBJ2-1, the V gene TRBV10-2, with a weak D call TRBD2 (6 bases). CDR1 is WSHSY, CDR2 SAAADI, per germline. There are 13 residues in the CDR3. The V end lost 6 bases, the J end lost 5 bases, and 11 bases lay between the germline ends. CDR3 residues: CASSRDFNNEQFF. As DNA, the CDR3 is TGCGCCAGCAGCCGGGACTTCAACAATGAGCAGTTCTTC.

The V and J genes are TRBV5-4 and TRBJ2-4, with D maybe TRBD2 (6 bases). Looked up from germline, CDR1 is SGHNT and CDR2 is YYREEE (reference sequence). Between the trimmed V and J ends, which lost 0 bases and 7 bases, there was a span of 17 bases. The CDR3 contains 16 residues. CDR3 sequence (DNA): TGTGCCAGCAGCTTGGCGGGTGGGGGGTATGAGAACATTCAGTACTTC. Its protein product is CASSLAGGGYENIQYF.

The CDR3 reads CASSSGLAVVDEQFF. CDR3 coding DNA: TGTGCCAGCAGCTCGGGACTAGCGGTCGTCGATGAGCAGTTCTTC. This rearrangement joins TRBV21-1 to TRBJ2-1; whether TRBD2, the table's D call, matches the DNA was not checked. TRBV21-1 corresponds to a pseudogene. The CDR3 consists of 15 residues.